Listed below are T cell receptor beta chains from one sample, sequenced in a study of blood T cell repertoires in COVID-19. The protocol was immunoSEQ multiplex PCR, while the TCRdb copy is restricted to in-frame clones and leaves out a portion. The data contain roughly 300,000 clones, approximately 88% of them singletons. The sequenced sample was peripheral blood. The receptors here all came from a man between 18 and 29 years old who had recovered from COVID-19. The CDR3 runs from the conserved cysteine through the conserved F or W. D genes are given only for firm matches. Not all rows give a size; the values are once, few, many and, for expanded clones, a class.

abundance,v_gene,j_gene,d_gene,CDR3aa,CDR3nt
NA,TRBV5-8,TRBJ2-5,TRBD2,CASSLGGGPGRETQYF,TGTGCCAGCAGCCTGGGCGGGGGGCCAGGTCGGGAGACCCAGTACTTC
once,TRBV7-3,TRBJ2-1,NA,CASSEREDIGYNEQFF,TGTGCCAGCAGCGAAAGGGAGGACATTGGTTACAATGAGCAGTTCTTC
NA,TRBV7-2,TRBJ2-3,TRBD2,CASSLGPSGSGTPTDTQYF,TGTGCCAGCAGCTTAGGTCCTAGCGGGTCCGGGACCCCCACAGATACGCAGTATTTT
NA,TRBV11-3,TRBJ2-1,TRBD2,CASSLDTAGRYNEQFF,TGTGCCAGCAGCTTAGATACAGCGGGAAGATACAATGAGCAGTTCTTC
NA,TRBV7-2,TRBJ1-6,NA,CASSLDSQNSPLHF,TGTGCCAGCAGCTTAGACAGTCAAAATTCACCCCTCCACTTT
NA,TRBV20-1,TRBJ2-5,NA,CSVSERETQYF,TGCAGTGTCAGCGAACGAGAGACCCAGTACTTC
once,TRBV5-1,TRBJ1-1,TRBD1,CASSWTGMNTEAFF,TGCGCCAGCAGCTGGACAGGCATGAACACTGAAGCTTTCTTT
NA,TRBV7-9,TRBJ1-3,NA,CASSLEGTGNTIYF,TGTGCCAGCAGCTTAGAGGGGACTGGAAACACCATATATTTT
NA,TRBV5-5,TRBJ2-7,NA,CASTPGGGDEQYF,TGTGCCAGCACCCCGGGGGGCGGCGACGAGCAGTACTTC
NA,TRBV18,TRBJ1-1,NA,CASSAGENTEAFF,TGTGCCAGCTCAGCAGGGGAGAACACTGAAGCTTTCTTT
NA,TRBV5-4,TRBJ1-6,TRBD1,CASSLSPGGQANSPLHF,TGTGCCAGCAGCTTGTCTCCGGGGGGACAGGCTAATTCACCCCTCCACTTT
NA,TRBV10-2,TRBJ1-4,TRBD1,CASSPPEGTVNYEKLFF,TGCGCCAGCAGCCCCCCCGAGGGGACAGTTAACTATGAAAAACTGTTTTTT
NA,TRBV7-8,TRBJ1-1,TRBD1,CASSPQGAGEAFF,TGTGCCAGCAGCCCACAGGGGGCTGGTGAAGCTTTCTTT
NA,TRBV3-1/TRBV3-2,TRBJ1-1,TRBD1,CASSQAAGGVMNTEAFF,TGTGCCAGCAGCCAAGCGGCAGGGGGCGTGATGAACACTGAAGCTTTCTTT
NA,TRBV6-5,TRBJ2-5,TRBD1,CASSFQGARGETQYF,TGTGCCAGCAGTTTCCAGGGGGCACGGGGAGAGACCCAGTACTTC
NA,TRBV13,TRBJ1-1,NA,CATQLEGDTEAFF,TGTGCCACCCAACTTGAGGGGGACACTGAAGCTTTCTTT
NA,TRBV19,TRBJ2-3,NA,CASSITPSGAGTDTQYF,TGTGCCAGTAGTATAACCCCGAGCGGAGCCGGCACAGATACGCAGTATTTT
NA,TRBV10-3,TRBJ2-7,NA,CAISPSDFGANYEQYF,TGTGCCATCAGTCCCAGTGATTTTGGGGCCAACTACGAGCAGTACTTC
NA,TRBV5-1,TRBJ2-5,TRBD2,CASSSGLTQETQYF,TGCGCCAGCAGCTCGGGACTAACCCAAGAGACCCAGTACTTC
few,TRBV5-1,TRBJ1-1,NA,CASSLEYGTEAFF,TGCGCCAGCAGCTTGGAGTACGGCACTGAAGCTTTCTTT
few,TRBV14,TRBJ2-1,NA,CASSRLASYNEQFF,TGTGCCAGCAGCCGCCTAGCCTCCTACAATGAGCAGTTCTTC
NA,TRBV9,TRBJ2-7,NA,CASSLAGQGSEQYF,TGTGCCAGCAGCTTAGCGGGACAGGGTTCCGAGCAGTACTTC
NA,TRBV4-2,TRBJ1-4,TRBD1,CASSQDVGRGSGNEKLFF,TGTGCCAGCAGCCAAGATGTTGGCAGGGGGTCGGGTAATGAAAAACTGTTTTTT
NA,TRBV5-4,TRBJ1-1,TRBD1,CASSRFLTGTANTEAFF,TGTGCCAGCAGCCGATTCTTAACCGGGACAGCGAACACTGAAGCTTTCTTT
few,TRBV19,TRBJ2-3,TRBD2,CASSLTSGGPPLTDTQYF,TGTGCCAGTAGTTTGACTAGCGGGGGGCCTCCTCTCACAGATACGCAGTATTTT
NA,TRBV6-5,TRBJ1-4,TRBD1,CASSYSGQAPNEKLFF,TGTGCCAGCAGTTACTCTGGACAGGCCCCTAATGAAAAACTGTTTTTT
NA,TRBV7-2,TRBJ2-3,NA,CASSLSVTDTQYF,TGTGCCAGCAGCTTAAGCGTCACAGATACGCAGTATTTT
NA,TRBV7-9,TRBJ2-5,TRBD2,CASSPRTSSETQYF,TGTGCCAGCAGCCCGCGGACTAGCTCAGAGACCCAGTACTTC
NA,TRBV11-2,TRBJ2-7,TRBD2,CASSRLAGGYEQYF,TGTGCCAGCAGCAGACTAGCGGGAGGGTACGAGCAGTACTTC
NA,TRBV5-4,TRBJ1-1,NA,CASSFAGNTEAFF,TGTGCCAGCAGCTTCGCAGGAAACACTGAAGCTTTCTTT
once,TRBV27,TRBJ2-1,TRBD1,CASRRTGGYNEQFF,TGTGCCAGCAGAAGGACAGGGGGATACAATGAGCAGTTCTTC
NA,TRBV7-2,TRBJ2-3,TRBD2,CASSTLGLAGTDTQYF,TGTGCCAGCAGCACACTGGGACTAGCGGGCACAGATACGCAGTATTTT
few,TRBV7-3,TRBJ2-2,NA,CASSSQITGELFF,TGTGCCAGCAGCTCTCAGATAACCGGGGAGCTGTTTTTT
NA,TRBV21-1,TRBJ2-7,NA,CASTPGLAGDEQYF,TGTGCCAGCACCCCTGGGCTAGCTGGAGACGAGCAGTACTTC
NA,TRBV3-1/TRBV3-2,TRBJ1-1,TRBD1,CASSRAGGTEAFF,TGTGCCAGCAGCCGCGCAGGGGGCACTGAAGCTTTCTTT
NA,TRBV3-1/TRBV3-2,TRBJ2-7,TRBD1,CASSQTIQGKISYEQYF,TGTGCCAGCAGCCAAACCATACAGGGGAAAATTTCCTACGAGCAGTACTTC
NA,TRBV6-6,TRBJ1-2,NA,CASSYPGQSNDYGYTF,TGTGCCAGCAGTTATCCCGGACAGTCCAATGACTATGGCTACACCTTC
NA,TRBV9,TRBJ2-2,TRBD2,CASSAQGGRELFF,TGTGCCAGCAGCGCGCAGGGAGGGCGGGAGCTGTTTTTT
NA,TRBV13,TRBJ1-2,TRBD1,CASSSYSATGKGYTF,TGTGCCAGCAGCTCGTACTCTGCGACAGGGAAAGGCTACACCTTC
NA,TRBV4-2,TRBJ2-6,NA,CASSRETNVLTF,TGTGCCAGCAGCCGGGAGACCAACGTCCTGACTTTC
NA,TRBV5-1,TRBJ1-1,NA,CASSLDPGGNTEAFF,TGCGCCAGCAGCTTGGACCCAGGAGGGAACACTGAAGCTTTCTTT
NA,TRBV18,TRBJ1-2,NA,CASSPMAREGYGYTF,TGTGCCAGCTCACCAATGGCGCGGGAGGGCTATGGCTACACCTTC
NA,TRBV4-2,TRBJ1-2,TRBD1,CASTLEQGQIYGYTF,TGTGCCAGCACCCTCGAACAGGGGCAGATCTATGGCTACACCTTC
NA,TRBV5-1,TRBJ2-5,NA,CASSLDSSQETQYF,TGCGCCAGCAGCTTGGATTCGTCCCAAGAGACCCAGTACTTC
NA,TRBV6-5,TRBJ1-2,NA,CASREGGVAGYTF,TGTGCCAGCAGGGAGGGCGGCGTTGCTGGCTACACCTTC